The rows below give T cell receptor beta chains drawn from one sample of a study of Graves' ophthalmopathy and Graves' hyperthyroidism. TCRdb redid the calling of the multiplex PCR reads with MiXCR, one entry per CDR3 protein. The table records a few hundred thousand distinct CDR3 sequences, around 18% of them present only once. The sample consisted of peripheral blood. Source of these receptors: a woman aged 18-29 years with Graves' ophthalmopathy. Both conserved end residues are part of each CDR3. Fields, in order: J gene, D gene, V gene, CDR3 protein. D genes are given only for firm matches.

J: TRBJ2-5; D: TRBD2; V: TRBV28; CDR3: CASTTGGSGETQYF
J: TRBJ1-5; D: -; V: TRBV6-1; CDR3: CASATVGGDQPQHF
J: TRBJ2-7; D: TRBD1; V: TRBV9; CDR3: CASSVGTGGAYEQYF
J: TRBJ2-5; D: TRBD2; V: TRBV7-8; CDR3: CASSLVALQRGGQETQYF
J: TRBJ1-3; D: TRBD1; V: TRBV25-1; CDR3: CASSLTRGLSGNTIYF
J: TRBJ2-7; D: TRBD2; V: TRBV7-2; CDR3: CASSRRDYIYEQYF
J: TRBJ2-7; D: TRBD2; V: TRBV29-1; CDR3: CSVEIPGLAGPYEQYF
J: TRBJ1-1; D: TRBD1; V: TRBV28; CDR3: CASSLSPARGTFF
J: TRBJ1-5; D: -; V: TRBV2; CDR3: CASSEMGNQPQHF
J: TRBJ1-2; D: -; V: TRBV20-1; CDR3: CSAILSDFPGANYGYTF
J: TRBJ2-7; D: TRBD1; V: TRBV11-2; CDR3: CASSLEQGGLYSYEQYF
J: TRBJ1-2; D: -; V: TRBV7-9; CDR3: CASSLDPRNYGYTF
J: TRBJ1-6; D: -; V: TRBV6-2/TRBV6-3; CDR3: CASSLGQHNSPLHF
J: TRBJ1-5; D: -; V: TRBV7-6; CDR3: CASSLVQGRTQPQHF
J: TRBJ1-1; D: TRBD1; V: TRBV6-5; CDR3: CASSYTITGVANTEAFF
J: TRBJ2-2; D: TRBD1; V: TRBV11-2; CDR3: CASSAGQGGTGELFF
J: TRBJ2-2; D: -; V: TRBV27; CDR3: CASSLGLTGELFF
J: TRBJ2-2; D: -; V: TRBV7-9; CDR3: CASSPRTKTGELFF
J: TRBJ2-2; D: -; V: TRBV19; CDR3: CASSLRGLIAGELFF
J: TRBJ2-2; D: TRBD1; V: TRBV29-1; CDR3: CSAYRGGGELFF
J: TRBJ2-7; D: -; V: TRBV6-2/TRBV6-3; CDR3: CASSYVGGLLPGEQYF
J: TRBJ1-6; D: TRBD1; V: TRBV5-1; CDR3: CASSSVQGSNSPLHF
J: TRBJ2-5; D: TRBD2; V: TRBV6-1; CDR3: CASRMTRLAGLQETQYF
J: TRBJ2-7; D: -; V: TRBV5-1; CDR3: CASSLTTLGLEQYF
J: TRBJ1-2; D: -; V: TRBV12-3/TRBV12-4; CDR3: CASSLGRNRAIYGYTF
J: TRBJ2-2; D: -; V: TRBV28; CDR3: CASSPLGSSNTGELFF
J: TRBJ1-1; D: TRBD1; V: TRBV12-5; CDR3: CASGLSTGGRPEAFF
J: TRBJ1-2; D: -; V: TRBV28; CDR3: CASKVGSGGYTF
J: TRBJ1-2; D: TRBD1; V: TRBV27; CDR3: CASRLTGDSYGYTF
J: TRBJ2-7; D: -; V: TRBV6-1; CDR3: CASSEVQTYEQYF
J: TRBJ1-5; D: -; V: TRBV28; CDR3: CAIGGRQNSNQPQHF
J: TRBJ1-5; D: -; V: TRBV9; CDR3: CASSLLGGANQPQHF
J: TRBJ2-5; D: -; V: TRBV11-2; CDR3: CASSPTPWRVEETQYF
J: TRBJ2-7; D: TRBD1; V: TRBV28; CDR3: CASKTRTGGYEQYF
J: TRBJ1-5; D: -; V: TRBV5-1; CDR3: CASSLGGTSGQPQHF
J: TRBJ2-7; D: -; V: TRBV30; CDR3: CAWSQPGTATYEQYF
J: TRBJ1-3; D: -; V: TRBV28; CDR3: CASSLVGISGNTIYF
J: TRBJ2-7; D: TRBD1; V: TRBV20-1; CDR3: CSASGNRGFRYEQYF
J: TRBJ2-7; D: -; V: TRBV5-1; CDR3: CASSPSGGSSSYEQYF
J: TRBJ1-5; D: -; V: TRBV7-2; CDR3: CASSPGFAGNQHF
J: TRBJ2-7; D: -; V: TRBV13; CDR3: CASSSDYRSSYEQYF